Shown below are 24 T cell receptor beta chains from a single sample sequenced in a study of T cell changes during pregnancy in multiple sclerosis. The assay was immunoSEQ multiplex PCR, and TCRdb's table has in-frame clones only and misses some. The data contain about 38,000 clones, about 92% of them singletons. The input for sequencing was CD8+ T cells from peripheral blood mononuclear cells, taken in the third trimester of pregnancy. The receptors originated from a female donor with multiple sclerosis, enrolled in a pregnancy study.

The J gene is TRBJ1-5, the V gene TRBV7-9, with a possible D match to TRBD1 (6 bases). Trimming took 8 bases from V and 4 from J, leaving 18 bases between them. Germline CDR1 reads SEHNR; CDR2 reads FQNEAQ (reference sequence). The CDR3 loop spans 15 amino acids. CDR3 coding DNA: TGTGCCAGCGCCCCAGCGGGAGGGGGAAATCAGCCCCAGCATTTT. It specifies CASAPAGGGNQPQHF.

The chain combines TRBV2 with TRBJ2-4, with 9 nucleotides matching TRBD2. This CDR3 spans 18 amino acids. Germline assignment: CDR1 SNHLY and CDR2 FYNNEI. The ends lost 7 bases at V and 0 bases at J; junction bases unmatched: 13. This CDR3 reads CASMEGTSSQVAKNIQYF. The CDR3 nucleotides are TGTGCCAGCATGGAGGGGACTAGCAGCCAAGTAGCCAAAAACATTCAGTACTTC. Together with reference TRBV2 and TRBJ2-4, the CDR3 gives the full variable domain: EPEVTQTPSHQVTQMGQEVILRCVPISNHLYFYWYRQILGQKVEFLVSFYNNEISEKSEIFDDQFSVERPDGSNFTLKIRSTKLEDSAMYFCASMEGTSSQVAKNIQYFGAGTRLSVL.

This clone was observed once. J is TRBJ1-2 and V is TRBV27; 10 bases match TRBD1. The trim removed 4 bases at V and 7 bases at J, leaving 12 bases unmatched. The germline gives CDR1 MNHEY, CDR2 SMNVEV (reference sequence). The CDR3 length is 16 residues. Written as DNA, the CDR3 is TGTGCCAGCAGTTCGGACAGGGGGGCTTTACTCACTGGCTACACCTTC. Its protein product is CASSSDRGALLTGYTF.

The CDR3 sequence is CASSAGTTYYEQYF. DNA for the CDR3: TGTGCCAGCAGCGCCGGGACTACCTACTACGAGCAGTACTTC. The gene calls are TRBV7-4 and TRBJ2-7; 7 bases agree with TRBD2. Trimming removed 5 bases from V and 3 bases from J; junction bases left unmatched: 7. Germline lookup yields CDR1 SGHVT and CDR2 SQSDAQ. The CDR3 loop spans 14 amino acids.

This sequence joins TRBV29-1 and TRBJ2-4; 10 bases fit TRBD2. There are 15 residues in the CDR3. With V trimmed by 7 bases and J by 3 bases, 9 bases remained unmatched. CDR1 is SQVTM, CDR2 ANQGSEA, per germline. The CDR3 nucleotides read TGCAGCGGGGCCCTAGCGGGAGACGTCAAAAACATTCAGTACTTC. Protein product: CSGALAGDVKNIQYF.

The chain uses TRBV27 and TRBJ2-1, with D perhaps matching TRBD1 (6 bases). V gave up 2 bases and J gave up 3 bases, with 8 bases separating them. This CDR3 is built from 14 residues. Per the germline V gene, CDR1 is MNHEY and CDR2 is SMNVEV (reference sequence). CDR3 sequence (DNA): TGTGCCAGCAGTTTAGAGGACAGCTACAATGAGCAGTTCTTC. It is translated as CASSLEDSYNEQFF.

This chain connects TRBV4-3 to TRBJ1-5, with D tentatively TRBD1 (5 bases). V lost 0 bases and J 4 bases, leaving 10 bases between the germline ends. Germline V gene lookup returns CDR1 LGHNA and CDR2 YSLEER. This CDR3 spans 15 amino acids. The CDR3 DNA sequence: TGCGCCAGCAGCCAAGATGTAAGGGGAAATCAGCCCCAGCATTTT. Translated, it gives CASSQDVRGNQPQHF.

This clone appeared a single time. In nucleotides, the CDR3 is TGTGCCAGTACCCCCCCCCTAGCGGGACTCAATGAGCAGTTCTTC. Translated, it gives CASTPPLAGLNEQFF. The J gene is TRBJ2-1, the V gene TRBV19; 9 bases align to TRBD2. The CDR3 runs 15 residues. Germline V lookup: CDR1 LNHDA, CDR2 SQIVND (reference sequence). The junction had 10 bases not matched to a gene; V was cut back by 7 bases and J by 6 bases.

This chain connects TRBV7-9 to TRBJ2-7, with TRBD2 identical over 7 bases. Germline CDR1 reads SEHNR; CDR2 reads FQNEAQ (reference sequence). The ends lost 0 bases at V and 5 bases at J; junction bases unmatched: 7. The CDR3 consists of 15 residues. The DNA for the CDR3 is TGTGCCAGCAGCTTAGCTGCGGGAGACCACGACGAGCAGTACTTC. Protein product: CASSLAAGDHDEQYF.

The chain has TRBV2 and TRBJ2-7; D is perhaps TRBD1 (6 bases). This CDR3 has 12 residues. The germline CDR1 and CDR2 sequences are SNHLY and FYNNEI. Trimming removed 6 bases at V and 2 bases at J, with 8 bases between. DNA for the CDR3: TGTGCCAGCAGGACAGGTACCTACGAGCAGTACTTC. This encodes CASRTGTYEQYF. The whole variable domain, remainder taken from reference TRBV2 and TRBJ2-7, is EPEVTQTPSHQVTQMGQEVILRCVPISNHLYFYWYRQILGQKVEFLVSFYNNEISEKSEIFDDQFSVERPDGSNFTLKIRSTKLEDSAMYFCASRTGTYEQYFGPGTRLTVT.

The chain carries TRBV6-5 and TRBJ2-3; 8 bases match TRBD2. The germline gives CDR1 MNHEY, CDR2 SVGAGI. This CDR3 contains 16 residues. Germline trimming cut 0 bases from V and 4 bases from J; bases unmatched to any gene: 6. CDR3 coding DNA: TGTGCCAGCAGTTACTCTTTGGCGGGAGGCTCAGATACGCAGTATTTT. It yields the protein CASSYSLAGGSDTQYF.

J is TRBJ2-7 and V is TRBV30; D is possibly TRBD1 (6 bases). CDR1 and CDR2 (germline): GTSNPN, SVGIG (reference sequence). Trimming pared 5 bases from V and 5 bases from J, leaving 16 bases between. The CDR3 spans 13 residues. Here the CDR3 reads CAWRTEGVHEQYF. The CDR3 DNA is TGTGCCTGGCGTACTGAGGGGGTCCACGAGCAGTACTTC.

V usage is TRBV5-5 and J usage is TRBJ2-2; TRBD2 aligns across 8 bases. The CDR3 has 14 residues. Germline lookup yields CDR1 SGHKS and CDR2 YYEKEE (reference sequence). Losses at the gene ends were 6 bases for V and 5 bases for J; bases not matched to a gene: 6. In DNA, the CDR3 is TGTGCCAGCATCCCGGGGGGGGCAACCGGGGAGCTGTTTTTT. It is translated as CASIPGGATGELFF.

V usage is TRBV9 and J usage is TRBJ1-3; possible D gene TRBD1, 6 bases. From germline, CDR1 is SGDLS and CDR2 YYNGEE. This CDR3 has 16 residues. Trimming removed 3 bases at V and 0 bases at J, with 13 bases between. The CDR3 DNA sequence: TGTGCCAGCAGCGGCGAGGGGGTATTCTCTGGAAACACCATATATTTT. This encodes CASSGEGVFSGNTIYF.

The chain uses TRBV11-2 and TRBJ2-2; D unclear. The germline V gene encodes CDR1 SGHAT and CDR2 FQNNGV. CDR3 size: 13 residues. Trimming stripped 6 bases from V and 6 bases from J, with 11 bases between. CDR3: CASSSFYSGELFF. CDR3 nucleotide sequence: TGTGCCAGCAGTTCTTTTTATTCCGGGGAGCTGTTTTTT. The full variable domain, in which reference TRBV11-2 and TRBJ2-2 provide the parts outside the CDR3, is EAGVAQSPRYKIIEKRQSVAFWCNPISGHATLYWYQQILGQGPKLLIQFQNNGVVDDSQLPKDRFSAERLKGVDSTLKIQPAKLEDSAVYLCASSSFYSGELFFGEGSRLTVL.

The rearrangement uses TRBV9 and TRBJ2-2; tentative D call: TRBD1 (6 bases). Germline V gene sequence: CDR1 SGDLS, CDR2 YYNGEE. The CDR3 sequence is 17 residues long. V gave up 3 bases and J gave up 4 bases, with 19 bases separating them. The CDR3 region has the DNA TGTGCCAGCAGCGGGAGACCTGCAGGGGTGGCCACCGGGGAGCTGTTTTTT. Encoded protein: CASSGRPAGVATGELFF.

The V and J genes are TRBV6-4 and TRBJ2-1; D is unresolved. Germline V gene data show CDR1 as MRHNA and CDR2 as SNTAGT. The CDR3 runs 15 residues. Trimming pared 3 bases from V and 0 bases from J, leaving 9 bases between. The CDR3 nucleotides read TGTGCCAGCAGTGAAGGAGTGGGCTCCTACAATGAGCAGTTCTTC. Amino acids: CASSEGVGSYNEQFF.

The V call is TRBV7-8, the J call TRBJ1-4, with a possible D match to TRBD1 (6 bases). V shed 1 base and J shed 7 bases, with 13 bases lying between them. Germline lookup yields CDR1 SGHVS and CDR2 FQNEAQ. This CDR3 has 15 amino acids. Here the CDR3 reads CASSLGPGQGEKLFF. The CDR3 nucleotides are TGTGCCAGCAGCTTAGGTCCGGGACAAGGTGAAAAACTGTTTTTT.

The chain carries TRBV28 and TRBJ1-1; the match to TRBD1 covers 7 bases. The CDR3 is 17 residues long. V was clipped by 1 base and J by 3 bases; unmatched bases: 11. From germline, CDR1 is MDHEN and CDR2 SYDVKM. The DNA for the CDR3 is TGTGCCAGCAGTTTATATAACAGGGGTTTCGGGGACACTGAAGCTTTCTTT. Its protein product is CASSLYNRGFGDTEAFF. Variable domain in full (rest from reference TRBV28 and TRBJ1-1): DVKVTQSSRYLVKRTGEKVFLECVQDMDHENMFWYRQDPGLGLRLIYFSYDVKMKEKGDIPEGYSVSREKKERFSLILESASTNQTSMYLCASSLYNRGFGDTEAFFGQGTRLTVV.

This chain joins TRBV7-2 and TRBJ2-7; D is uncertain. V lost 0 bases and J lost 5, with 11 bases in between. There are 14 residues in the CDR3. Germline V gene lookup returns CDR1 SGHTA and CDR2 FQGNSA. In nucleotides, the CDR3 is TGTGCCAGCAGCTTAGCGGTCTCCCTAAACGAGCAGTACTTC. The encoded protein is CASSLAVSLNEQYF.

V and J are TRBV7-9 and TRBJ2-2; 9 bases are a match to TRBD2. CDR3 length: 17 residues. CDR1 and CDR2 from the germline V gene are SEHNR and FQNEAQ (reference sequence). V lost 1 base to trimming and J lost 0 bases; unmatched junction nucleotides: 3. The CDR3 loop reads CASSLGGTSPNTGELFF. CDR3 in DNA: TGTGCCAGCAGCTTAGGGGGGACTAGCCCGAACACCGGGGAGCTGTTTTTT.

V and J are TRBV6-1 and TRBJ2-1; TRBD2 matches at 12 bases. Trimming removed 6 bases from V and 4 bases from J; junction bases left unmatched: 4. The CDR3 extends over 15 amino acids. CDR1 and CDR2 (germline): MNHNS, SASEGT. DNA of the CDR3: TGTGCCAGCAGACAGACTAGCGGGAGATACAATGAGCAGTTCTTC. It encodes CASRQTSGRYNEQFF.

This clone was recorded once. The chain couples TRBV27 to TRBJ1-2; 8 bases agree with TRBD1. CDR3 length: 15 amino acids. The junction had 7 bases not matched to a gene; V was cut back by 3 bases and J by 4 bases. CDR1 and CDR2 (germline): MNHEY, SMNVEV (reference sequence). The CDR3 sequence is CASSFGPGGGYGYTF. The CDR3 DNA sequence: TGTGCCAGCAGTTTTGGGCCAGGGGGCGGCTATGGCTACACCTTC.

The table lists this clone with a count of one. The CDR3 DNA sequence: TGTGCCAGCAGCTCCCAGGACAGGGGCTCCTACAATGAGCAGTTCTTC. Protein product: CASSSQDRGSYNEQFF. The rearrangement uses TRBV7-8 and TRBJ2-1; 9 nucleotides agree with TRBD1. There are 16 residues in the CDR3. With V trimmed by 4 bases and J by 0 bases, 4 bases remained unmatched. Looked up from germline, CDR1 is SGHVS and CDR2 is FQNEAQ.